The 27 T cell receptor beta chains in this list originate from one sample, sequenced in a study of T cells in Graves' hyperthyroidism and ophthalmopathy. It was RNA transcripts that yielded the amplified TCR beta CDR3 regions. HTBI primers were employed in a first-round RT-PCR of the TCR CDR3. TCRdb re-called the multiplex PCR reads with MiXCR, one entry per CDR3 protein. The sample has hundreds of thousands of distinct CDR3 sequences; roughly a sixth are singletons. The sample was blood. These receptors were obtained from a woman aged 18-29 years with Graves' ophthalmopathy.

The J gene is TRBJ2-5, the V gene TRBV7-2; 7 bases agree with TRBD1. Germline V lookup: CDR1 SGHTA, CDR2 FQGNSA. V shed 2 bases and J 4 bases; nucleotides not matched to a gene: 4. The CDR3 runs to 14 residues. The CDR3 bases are TGTGCCAGCAGCTTATCGGGACAGAGAGAGACCCAGTACTTC. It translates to CASSLSGQRETQYF.

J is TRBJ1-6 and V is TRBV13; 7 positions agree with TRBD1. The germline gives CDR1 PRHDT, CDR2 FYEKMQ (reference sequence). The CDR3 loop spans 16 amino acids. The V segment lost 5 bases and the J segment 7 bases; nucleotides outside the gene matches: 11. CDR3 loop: CASSQGGPDVNSPLHF. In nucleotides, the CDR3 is TGTGCCAGCAGCCAGGGGGGGCCAGATGTGAATTCACCCCTCCACTTT.

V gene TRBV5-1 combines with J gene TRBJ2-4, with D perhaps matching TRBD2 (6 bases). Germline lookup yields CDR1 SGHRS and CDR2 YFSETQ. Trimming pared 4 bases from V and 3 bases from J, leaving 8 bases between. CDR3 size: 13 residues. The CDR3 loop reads CASSRGGKNIQYF. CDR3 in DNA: TGCGCCAGCAGCAGGGGAGGCAAAAACATTCAGTACTTC.

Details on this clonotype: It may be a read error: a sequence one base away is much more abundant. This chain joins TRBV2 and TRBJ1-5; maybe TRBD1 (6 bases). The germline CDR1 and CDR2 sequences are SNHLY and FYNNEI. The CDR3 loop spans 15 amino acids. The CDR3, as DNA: TGTGCCAGCACCCTGGACAGCCCTAGCAATAAGCCCCAGCATTTT. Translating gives CASTLDSPSNKPQHF.

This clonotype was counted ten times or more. The CDR3 DNA sequence: TGTGCCAGCAGTGGACAGGGGATTGAAAAACTGTTTTTT. Encoded protein: CASSGQGIEKLFF. This chain uses TRBV2 with TRBJ1-4; TRBD1 aligns across 8 bases. V trimming: 4 bases; J trimming: 7 bases; junction bases outside the gene matches: 2. The CDR3 consists of 13 residues. The germline gives CDR1 SNHLY, CDR2 FYNNEI. The entire variable domain, with the rest obtained from reference TRBV2 and TRBJ1-4, is as follows: EPEVTQTPSHQVTQMGQEVILRCVPISNHLYFYWYRQILGQKVEFLVSFYNNEISEKSEIFDDQFSVERPDGSNFTLKIRSTKLEDSAMYFCASSGQGIEKLFFGSGTQLSVL.

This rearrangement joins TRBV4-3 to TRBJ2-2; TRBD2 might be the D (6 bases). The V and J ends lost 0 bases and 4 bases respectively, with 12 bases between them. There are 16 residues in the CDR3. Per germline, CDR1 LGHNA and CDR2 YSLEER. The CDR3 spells CASSQEGLALTGELFF. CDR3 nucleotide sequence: TGCGCCAGCAGCCAAGAAGGTCTAGCGCTCACCGGGGAGCTGTTTTTT.

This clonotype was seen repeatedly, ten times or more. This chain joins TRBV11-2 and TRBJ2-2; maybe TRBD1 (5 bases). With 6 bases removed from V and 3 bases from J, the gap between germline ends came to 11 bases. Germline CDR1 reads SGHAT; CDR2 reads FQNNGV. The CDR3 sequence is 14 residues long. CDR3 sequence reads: CASSPGSHTGELFF. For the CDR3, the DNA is TGTGCCAGCAGTCCAGGGTCCCACACCGGGGAGCTGTTTTTT. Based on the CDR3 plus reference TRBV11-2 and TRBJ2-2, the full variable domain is EAGVAQSPRYKIIEKRQSVAFWCNPISGHATLYWYQQILGQGPKLLIQFQNNGVVDDSQLPKDRFSAERLKGVDSTLKIQPAKLEDSAVYLCASSPGSHTGELFFGEGSRLTVL.

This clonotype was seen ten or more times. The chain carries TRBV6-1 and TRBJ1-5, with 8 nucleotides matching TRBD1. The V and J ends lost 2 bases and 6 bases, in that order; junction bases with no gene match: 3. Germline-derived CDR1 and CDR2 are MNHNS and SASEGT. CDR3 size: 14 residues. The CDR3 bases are TGTGCCAGCAGTGAACAGGGGGCCGTTCAGCCCCAGCATTTT. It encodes CASSEQGAVQPQHF.

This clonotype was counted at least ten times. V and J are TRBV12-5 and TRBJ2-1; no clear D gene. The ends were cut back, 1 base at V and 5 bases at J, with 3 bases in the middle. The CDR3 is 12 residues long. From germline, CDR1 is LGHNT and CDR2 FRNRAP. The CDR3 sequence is CASGLGDNEQFF. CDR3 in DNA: TGTGCTAGTGGTTTGGGGGACAATGAGCAGTTCTTC.

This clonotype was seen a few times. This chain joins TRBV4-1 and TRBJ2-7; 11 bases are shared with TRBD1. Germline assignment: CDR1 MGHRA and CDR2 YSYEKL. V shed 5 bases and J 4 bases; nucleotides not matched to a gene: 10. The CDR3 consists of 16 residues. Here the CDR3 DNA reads TGCGCCAGCAGCTTTCCCCGGGACAGGGGGGATTACGAGCAGTACTTC. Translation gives CASSFPRDRGDYEQYF.

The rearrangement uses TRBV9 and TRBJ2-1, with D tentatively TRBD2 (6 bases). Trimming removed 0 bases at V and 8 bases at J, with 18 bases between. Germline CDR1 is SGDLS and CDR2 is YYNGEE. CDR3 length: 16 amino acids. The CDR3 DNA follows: TGTGCCAGCAGCGTAGGGGGACTTAAGGGGAACGATGAGCAGTTCTTC. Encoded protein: CASSVGGLKGNDEQFF. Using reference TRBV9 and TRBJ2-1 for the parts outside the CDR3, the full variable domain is DSGVTQTPKHLITATGQRVTLRCSPRSGDLSVYWYQQSLDQGLQFLIQYYNGEERAKGNILERFSAQQFPDLHSELNLSSLELGDSALYFCASSVGGLKGNDEQFFGPGTRLTVL.

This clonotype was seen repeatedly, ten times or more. The CDR3 sequence is CSVEDLRSGYTF. In nucleotides, the CDR3 is TGCAGCGTTGAAGATCTCAGAAGTGGCTACACCTTC. The chain is built from TRBV29-1 and TRBJ1-2; D is uncertain. This CDR3 spans 12 amino acids. Trimming cost V 0 bases and J 7 bases, with 9 bases left between them. The germline gives CDR1 SQVTM, CDR2 ANQGSEA.

CDR3 sequence reads: CASSVQTVLSGNTIYF. Here the CDR3 DNA reads TGTGCCAGCAGCGTGCAGACAGTACTCTCTGGAAACACCATATATTTT. The chain carries TRBV9 and TRBJ1-3, with a possible D match to TRBD1 (5 bases). The CDR3 spans 16 residues. Per the germline V gene, CDR1 is SGDLS and CDR2 is YYNGEE. With 2 bases removed from V and 0 bases from J, the gap between germline ends came to 12 bases.

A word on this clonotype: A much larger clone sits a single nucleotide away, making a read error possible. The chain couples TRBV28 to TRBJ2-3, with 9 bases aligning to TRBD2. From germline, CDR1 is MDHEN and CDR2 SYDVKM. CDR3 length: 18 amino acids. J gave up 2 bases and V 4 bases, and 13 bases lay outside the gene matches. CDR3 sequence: CASSSGVAGGPYTDTQYF. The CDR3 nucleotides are TGTGCCAGCAGTTCAGGAGTTGCGGGGGGGCCTTACACAGATACGCAGTATTTT.

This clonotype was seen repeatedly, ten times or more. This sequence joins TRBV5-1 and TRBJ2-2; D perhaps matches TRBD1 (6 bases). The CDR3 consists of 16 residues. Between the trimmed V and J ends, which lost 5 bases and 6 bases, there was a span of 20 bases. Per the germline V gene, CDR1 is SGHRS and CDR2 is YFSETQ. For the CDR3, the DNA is TGCGCCAGCAGTTCTGGACAGTGGGTGGACGCCGGGGAGCTGTTTTTT. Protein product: CASSSGQWVDAGELFF.

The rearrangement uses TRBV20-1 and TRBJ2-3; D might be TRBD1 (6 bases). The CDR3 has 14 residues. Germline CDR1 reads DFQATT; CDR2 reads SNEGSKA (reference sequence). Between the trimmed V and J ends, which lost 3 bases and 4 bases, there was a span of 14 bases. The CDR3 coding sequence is TGCAGTGCTAGGCTCATTAAGGGGGCAGATACGCAGTATTTT. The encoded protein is CSARLIKGADTQYF.

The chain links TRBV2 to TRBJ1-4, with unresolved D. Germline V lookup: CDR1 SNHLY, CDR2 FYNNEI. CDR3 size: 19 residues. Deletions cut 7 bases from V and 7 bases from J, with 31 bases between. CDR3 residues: CASTERIGAGPLGGEKLFF. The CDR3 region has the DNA TGTGCCAGCACCGAACGAATAGGCGCAGGTCCCCTTGGCGGTGAAAAACTGTTTTTT.

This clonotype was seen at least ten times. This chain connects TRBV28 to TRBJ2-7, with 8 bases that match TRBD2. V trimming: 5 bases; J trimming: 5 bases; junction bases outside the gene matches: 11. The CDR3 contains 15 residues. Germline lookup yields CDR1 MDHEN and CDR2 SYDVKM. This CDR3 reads CASSPPGGGSNEQYF. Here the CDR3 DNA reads TGTGCCAGCAGTCCGCCCGGGGGGGGCAGTAACGAGCAGTACTTC.

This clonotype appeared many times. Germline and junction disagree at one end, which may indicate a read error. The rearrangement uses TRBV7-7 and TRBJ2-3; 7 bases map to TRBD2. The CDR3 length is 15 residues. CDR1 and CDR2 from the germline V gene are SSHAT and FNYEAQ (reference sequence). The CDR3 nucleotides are TGTGCTAGCAGCTCGGGGGGATCTAGCACAGATACGCAGTATTTT. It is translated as CASSSGGSSTDTQYF.

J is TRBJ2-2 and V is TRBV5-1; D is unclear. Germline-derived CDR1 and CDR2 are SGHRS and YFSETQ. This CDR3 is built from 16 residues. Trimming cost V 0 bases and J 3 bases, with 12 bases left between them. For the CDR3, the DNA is TGCGCCAGCAGCTTGGCCCTTCTGATGGACACCGGGGAGCTGTTTTTT. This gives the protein CASSLALLMDTGELFF.

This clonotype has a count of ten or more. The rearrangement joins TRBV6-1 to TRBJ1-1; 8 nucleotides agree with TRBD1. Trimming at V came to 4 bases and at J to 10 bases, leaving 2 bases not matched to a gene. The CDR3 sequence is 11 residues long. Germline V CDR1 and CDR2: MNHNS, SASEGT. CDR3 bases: TGTGCCAGCAGTGGACAGGGGAGAGCTTTCTTT. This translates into CASSGQGRAFF.

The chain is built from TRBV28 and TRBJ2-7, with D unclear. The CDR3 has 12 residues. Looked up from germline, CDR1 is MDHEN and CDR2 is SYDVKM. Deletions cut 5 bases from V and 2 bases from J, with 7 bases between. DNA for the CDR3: TGTGCCAGCAGTCATTTCGCCTACGAGCAGTACTTC. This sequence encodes CASSHFAYEQYF.

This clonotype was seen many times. CDR3 DNA sequence: TGTGCCAGCAGCTTAGGGGCGGGGTATGGCTACACCTTC. As protein: CASSLGAGYGYTF. This sequence joins TRBV7-2 and TRBJ1-2; D is uncertain. Germline V gene data show CDR1 as SGHTA and CDR2 as FQGNSA. The CDR3 covers 13 residues. Trimming removed 1 base from V and 5 bases from J, with 8 bases in between.

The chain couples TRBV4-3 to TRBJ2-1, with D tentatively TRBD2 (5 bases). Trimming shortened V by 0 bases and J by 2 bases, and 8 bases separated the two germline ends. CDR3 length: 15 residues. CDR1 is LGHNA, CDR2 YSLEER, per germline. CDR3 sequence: CASSQDNSAYNEQFF. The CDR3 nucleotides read TGCGCCAGCAGCCAAGACAATAGCGCCTACAATGAGCAGTTCTTC.

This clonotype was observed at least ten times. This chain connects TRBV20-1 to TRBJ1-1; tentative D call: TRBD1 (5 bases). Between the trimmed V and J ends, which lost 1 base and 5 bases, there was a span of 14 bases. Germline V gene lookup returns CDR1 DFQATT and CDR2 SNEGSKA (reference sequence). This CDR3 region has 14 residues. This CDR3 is CSARVGGVVTEAFF. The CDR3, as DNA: TGCAGTGCTAGAGTCGGGGGGGTGGTTACTGAAGCTTTCTTT.

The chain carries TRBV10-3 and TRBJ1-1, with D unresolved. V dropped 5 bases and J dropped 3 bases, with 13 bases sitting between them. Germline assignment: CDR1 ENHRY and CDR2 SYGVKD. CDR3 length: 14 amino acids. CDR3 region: CAISRAGRDTEAFF. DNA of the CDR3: TGTGCCATCAGTCGCGCGGGCAGAGACACTGAAGCTTTCTTT.

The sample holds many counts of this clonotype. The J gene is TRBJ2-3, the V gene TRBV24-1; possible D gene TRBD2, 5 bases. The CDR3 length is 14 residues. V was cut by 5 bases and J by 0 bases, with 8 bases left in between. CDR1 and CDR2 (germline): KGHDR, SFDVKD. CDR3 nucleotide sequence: TGTGCCACCAGTGTGGGCGGGAGCACAGATACGCAGTATTTT. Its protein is CATSVGGSTDTQYF.